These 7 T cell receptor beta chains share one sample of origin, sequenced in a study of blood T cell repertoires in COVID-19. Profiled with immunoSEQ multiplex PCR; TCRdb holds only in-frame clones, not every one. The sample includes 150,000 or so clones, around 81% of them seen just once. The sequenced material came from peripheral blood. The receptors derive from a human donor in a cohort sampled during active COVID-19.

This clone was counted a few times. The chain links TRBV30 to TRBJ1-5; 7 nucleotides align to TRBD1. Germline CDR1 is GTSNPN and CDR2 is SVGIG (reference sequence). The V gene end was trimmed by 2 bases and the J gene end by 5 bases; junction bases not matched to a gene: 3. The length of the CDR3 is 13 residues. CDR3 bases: TGTGCCTGGAGTCTAACAGGGGATCAGCCCCAGCATTTT. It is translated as CAWSLTGDQPQHF.

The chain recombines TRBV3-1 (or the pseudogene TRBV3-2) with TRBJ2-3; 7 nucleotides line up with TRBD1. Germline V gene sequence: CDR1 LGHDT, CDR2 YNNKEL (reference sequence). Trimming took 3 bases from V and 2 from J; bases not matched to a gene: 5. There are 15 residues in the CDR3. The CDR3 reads CASSHRDRDTDTQYF. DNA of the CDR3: TGTGCCAGCAGCCACCGGGACAGAGACACAGATACGCAGTATTTT.

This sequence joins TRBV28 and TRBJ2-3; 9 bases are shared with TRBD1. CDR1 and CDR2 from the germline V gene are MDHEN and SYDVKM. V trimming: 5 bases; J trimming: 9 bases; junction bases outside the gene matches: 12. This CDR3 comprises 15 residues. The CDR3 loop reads CASSPGTGLRGTQYF. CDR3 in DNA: TGTGCCAGCAGTCCCGGGACAGGGCTTCGGGGGACGCAGTATTTT.

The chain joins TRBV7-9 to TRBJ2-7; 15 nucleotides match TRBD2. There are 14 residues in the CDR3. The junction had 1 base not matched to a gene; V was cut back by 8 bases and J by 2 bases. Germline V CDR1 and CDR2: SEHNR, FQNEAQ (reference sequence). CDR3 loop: CASGLAGGPYEQYF. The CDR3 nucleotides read TGTGCCAGCGGACTAGCGGGAGGGCCCTACGAGCAGTACTTC.

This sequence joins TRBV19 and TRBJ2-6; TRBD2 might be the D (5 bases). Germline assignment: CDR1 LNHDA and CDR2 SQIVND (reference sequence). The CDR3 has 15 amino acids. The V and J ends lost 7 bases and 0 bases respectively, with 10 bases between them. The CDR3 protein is CASTLRASGANVLTF. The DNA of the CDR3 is TGTGCCAGTACCCTGAGGGCCTCTGGGGCCAACGTCCTGACTTTC.

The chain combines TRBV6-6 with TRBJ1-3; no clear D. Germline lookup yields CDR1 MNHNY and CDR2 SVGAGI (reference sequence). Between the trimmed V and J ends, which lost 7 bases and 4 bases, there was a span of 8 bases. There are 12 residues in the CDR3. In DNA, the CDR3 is TGTGCCAGCACCGAGGGAGGAAACACCATATATTTT. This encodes CASTEGGNTIYF.

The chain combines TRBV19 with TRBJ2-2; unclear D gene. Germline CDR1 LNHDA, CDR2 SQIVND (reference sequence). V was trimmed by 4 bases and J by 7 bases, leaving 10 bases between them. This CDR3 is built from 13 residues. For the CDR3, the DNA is TGTGCCAGTAGTAGGGCTCAAGGCGGGGAGCTGTTTTTT. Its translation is CASSRAQGGELFF.